This T cell receptor beta chain comes out of a study of radiotherapy plus CTLA-4 blockade in lung cancer. Here immunoSEQ multiplex PCR was the method, and the copy in TCRdb shows in-frame clones only, minus some. The sample holds some 110,000 clones, 81% seen once. This CDR3 is 17 amino acids long. The V and J ends lost 9 bases and 5 bases, in that order; junction bases with no gene match: 21. Germline lookup yields CDR1 LNHDA and CDR2 SQIVND (reference sequence). The gene calls are TRBV19 and TRBJ2-7; 8 nucleotides align to TRBD2. The source was peripheral blood, collected from a patient treated with radiotherapy plus ipilimumab. This receptor was taken from a human donor with non-small cell lung cancer that progressed on radiotherapy plus ipilimumab. Some clones in this sample may be carry-over from other donors' samples. CDR3 amino acids: CASSALGRGGVLDEQYF. Here the CDR3 DNA reads TGTGCCAGCAGCGCTCTTGGTCGGGGGGGAGTGCTCGACGAGCAGTACTTC.